The rows below give T cell receptor beta chains drawn from one sample of a study of T-cell memory formation after mild COVID-19. TCRdb used MiXCR to reprocess the 5' RACE reads, holding one entry per CDR3 protein. Among 400,000 or so distinct CDR3 sequences, around 19% were seen once, and the ten largest hold around 8%. The sample consisted of PBMCs or a T cell subset sorted from them (not recorded which). Receptors originate from an adult woman who had mild COVID-19 (a few samples of this study predate the infection). Cell type and time point are not known. CDR3s include the opening cysteine and the closing phenylalanine or tryptophan. D genes are given only for firm matches. A row's size may be missing; if present it is once, few, many or a size class.

clone size: -; V gene: TRBV4-2; D gene: TRBD1; J gene: TRBJ2-1; CDR3 DNA: TGTGCCAGCAGCCAAGAACGGACAGGGTCCTACAATGAGCAGTTCTTC; CDR3 protein: CASSQERTGSYNEQFF
clone size: -; V gene: TRBV5-1; D gene: TRBD2; J gene: TRBJ2-2; CDR3 DNA: TGCGCCAGCAGCTTGTCAACGCCGGGGGGGCCCGCCGGGGAGCTGTTTTTT; CDR3 protein: CASSLSTPGGPAGELFF
clone size: few; V gene: TRBV2; D gene: TRBD2; J gene: TRBJ2-1; CDR3 DNA: TGTGCCAATTCCAGGACTAGCGGCTACAATGAGCAGTTCTTC; CDR3 protein: CANSRTSGYNEQFF
clone size: -; V gene: TRBV7-2; D gene: -; J gene: TRBJ1-3; CDR3 DNA: TGTGCCAGCAGCTTAGCGTTCGGGGGGGTTAGCTCTGGAAACACCATATATTTT; CDR3 protein: CASSLAFGGVSSGNTIYF
clone size: few; V gene: TRBV19; D gene: -; J gene: TRBJ2-3; CDR3 DNA: TGTGCCAGTAGTATCACCCGGGCGGCAGATACGCAGTATTTT; CDR3 protein: CASSITRAADTQYF
clone size: few; V gene: TRBV5-6; D gene: -; J gene: TRBJ2-2; CDR3 DNA: TGTGCCAGCAGCTTCGGTGGCACGGATAACACCGGGGAGCTGTTTTTT; CDR3 protein: CASSFGGTDNTGELFF
clone size: -; V gene: TRBV15; D gene: TRBD2; J gene: TRBJ2-7; CDR3 DNA: TGTGCCACCAGCAGAGTCGTTTGGTTGAGGGAGGGCTCGGACGAGCAGTACTTC; CDR3 protein: CATSRVVWLREGSDEQYF
clone size: few; V gene: TRBV20-1; D gene: TRBD1; J gene: TRBJ2-7; CDR3 DNA: TGCAGTGCTAGAGATTACCGGACAGGGACCTACGAGCAGTACTTC; CDR3 protein: CSARDYRTGTYEQYF
clone size: -; V gene: TRBV25-1; D gene: TRBD1; J gene: TRBJ2-2; CDR3 DNA: TGTGCCAGCAGTGCTACGGGACAGGGGTTAACCGGGGAGCTGTTTTTT; CDR3 protein: CASSATGQGLTGELFF
clone size: few; V gene: TRBV6-5; D gene: TRBD1; J gene: TRBJ2-5; CDR3 DNA: TGTGCCAGCAGCAATACTCGACAGGGCGACCAGTACTTC; CDR3 protein: CASSNTRQGDQYF
clone size: few; V gene: TRBV3-1; D gene: TRBD1; J gene: TRBJ2-5; CDR3 DNA: TGTGCCAGCAGCCAAGGACAGGGGGGGGGGACCCAGTACTTC; CDR3 protein: CASSQGQGGGTQYF
clone size: -; V gene: TRBV7-2; D gene: -; J gene: TRBJ2-5; CDR3 DNA: TGTGCCAGCACCCTCTTAGGGGGGATTGAGACCCAGTACTTC; CDR3 protein: CASTLLGGIETQYF
clone size: -; V gene: TRBV2; D gene: TRBD1; J gene: TRBJ2-2; CDR3 DNA: TGTGCCATCAGGGGAGTGGACAGGGGGTTCACCGGGGAGCTGTTTTTT; CDR3 protein: CAIRGVDRGFTGELFF
clone size: -; V gene: TRBV2; D gene: TRBD1; J gene: TRBJ2-7; CDR3 DNA: TGTGCCACCACCCGGGACAGGGGCTCCTACGAGCAGTACTTC; CDR3 protein: CATTRDRGSYEQYF
clone size: many; V gene: TRBV12-3/TRBV12-4; D gene: -; J gene: TRBJ1-1; CDR3 DNA: TGTGCCAGCAGCTTAGTAGGGAACACTGAAGCTTTCTTT; CDR3 protein: CASSLVGNTEAFF
clone size: few; V gene: TRBV12-3/TRBV12-4; D gene: -; J gene: TRBJ2-7; CDR3 DNA: TGTGCCAGCAGTTTAGCCAACCTTGGCCACGAGCAGTACTTC; CDR3 protein: CASSLANLGHEQYF
clone size: -; V gene: TRBV7-6; D gene: -; J gene: TRBJ2-6; CDR3 DNA: TGTGCCAGCAGCTTAGTAAGGTTCCCCCTCTCTGGGGCCAACGTCCTGACTTTC; CDR3 protein: CASSLVRFPLSGANVLTF
clone size: -; V gene: TRBV29-1; D gene: -; J gene: TRBJ1-1; CDR3 DNA: TGCAGCGTTGAAATGTGGGGGGGAGAAGCTTTCTTT; CDR3 protein: CSVEMWGGEAFF
clone size: -; V gene: TRBV6-5; D gene: -; J gene: TRBJ2-5; CDR3 DNA: TGTGCCAGCAGTTACTCGTGGGTGAGGGAGACCCAGTACTTC; CDR3 protein: CASSYSWVRETQYF
clone size: -; V gene: TRBV6-5; D gene: -; J gene: TRBJ2-5; CDR3 DNA: TGTGCCAGCAGTTACGGGGGGCTAGCTGGGAATCGAGAGACCCAGTACTTC; CDR3 protein: CASSYGGLAGNRETQYF
clone size: -; V gene: TRBV5-5; D gene: TRBD1; J gene: TRBJ2-5; CDR3 DNA: TGTGCCAGCAGCCCAAGAACCGCGGGACAGGGGGCCGAGACCCAGTACTTC; CDR3 protein: CASSPRTAGQGAETQYF
clone size: -; V gene: TRBV12-3/TRBV12-4; D gene: TRBD2; J gene: TRBJ2-4; CDR3 DNA: TGTGCCAGCAGTTTAGCGCTGTGGGGAGGGATAGCCAAAAACATTCAGTACTTC; CDR3 protein: CASSLALWGGIAKNIQYF
clone size: -; V gene: TRBV12-3/TRBV12-4; D gene: TRBD1; J gene: TRBJ1-1; CDR3 DNA: TGTGCCAGCAGTTACAGGGGTACGAACACTGAAGCTTTCTTT; CDR3 protein: CASSYRGTNTEAFF
clone size: few; V gene: TRBV6-5; D gene: -; J gene: TRBJ2-7; CDR3 DNA: TGTGCCAGCAGTTACGAGGGCCCCGCGGACGAGCAGTACTTC; CDR3 protein: CASSYEGPADEQYF
clone size: -; V gene: TRBV12-3/TRBV12-4; D gene: -; J gene: TRBJ2-7; CDR3 DNA: TGTGCCAGCAGGCCAGGTAGCTCCTACGAGCAGTACTTC; CDR3 protein: CASRPGSSYEQYF
clone size: -; V gene: TRBV5-1; D gene: TRBD2; J gene: TRBJ2-1; CDR3 DNA: TGCGCCAGCCGAACCTGGATTAGCGGGACGAACTACAATGAGCAGTTCTTC; CDR3 protein: CASRTWISGTNYNEQFF
clone size: few; V gene: TRBV10-3; D gene: -; J gene: TRBJ1-1; CDR3 DNA: TGTGCCATCAGTGAGTCATGGGGGGTCACTGAAGCTTTCTTT; CDR3 protein: CAISESWGVTEAFF
clone size: many; V gene: TRBV5-1; D gene: -; J gene: TRBJ1-2; CDR3 DNA: TGCGCCAGCAGCTTGAGGGGAGATGGCTACACCTTC; CDR3 protein: CASSLRGDGYTF
clone size: few; V gene: TRBV7-2; D gene: TRBD2; J gene: TRBJ2-5; CDR3 DNA: TGTGCCAGCAGCCTAACCACAGGGAGCGGGAGAAAGACCCAGTACTTC; CDR3 protein: CASSLTTGSGRKTQYF
clone size: few; V gene: TRBV10-3; D gene: -; J gene: TRBJ1-1; CDR3 DNA: TGTGCCATCAGTAGCGGATCTGTTCTAGCGAACACTGAAGCTTTCTTT; CDR3 protein: CAISSGSVLANTEAFF
clone size: -; V gene: TRBV2; D gene: -; J gene: TRBJ1-2; CDR3 DNA: TGTGCCAGCAGTGAAGGCCGGAACTATGGCTACACCTTC; CDR3 protein: CASSEGRNYGYTF
clone size: -; V gene: TRBV20-1; D gene: TRBD2; J gene: TRBJ2-1; CDR3 DNA: TGCAGTGCTCTCCGTCCCGGGACTAGCGGGGGTCGCTCCTACAATGAGCAGTTCTTC; CDR3 protein: CSALRPGTSGGRSYNEQFF
clone size: -; V gene: TRBV10-3; D gene: -; J gene: TRBJ1-5; CDR3 DNA: TGTGCCATCAGTGAGAATTGGCAGGGCAATCAGCCCCAGCATTTT; CDR3 protein: CAISENWQGNQPQHF
clone size: few; V gene: TRBV12-3/TRBV12-4; D gene: -; J gene: TRBJ2-1; CDR3 DNA: TGTGCCAGCAGTCCCGGGGCAGGTCTGCAGTTCTTC; CDR3 protein: CASSPGAGLQFF
clone size: few; V gene: TRBV20-1; D gene: TRBD1; J gene: TRBJ1-5; CDR3 DNA: TGCAGTGCTAATGCGGACAGGGCCAGCAATCAGCCCCAGCATTTT; CDR3 protein: CSANADRASNQPQHF
clone size: many; V gene: TRBV4-2; D gene: TRBD2; J gene: TRBJ2-7; CDR3 DNA: TGTGCCAGCAGCCAAGATCGAAGCGGGAGGGCCTCCTACGAGCAGTACTTC; CDR3 protein: CASSQDRSGRASYEQYF
clone size: few; V gene: TRBV12-3/TRBV12-4; D gene: TRBD1; J gene: TRBJ1-1; CDR3 DNA: TGTGCCAGCACCCTGACAGGGTCGCGGAACACTGAAGCTTTCTTT; CDR3 protein: CASTLTGSRNTEAFF
clone size: -; V gene: TRBV29-1; D gene: -; J gene: TRBJ2-5; CDR3 DNA: TGCAGCGTTGAAGTTATGAGACAAGAGACCCAGTACTTC; CDR3 protein: CSVEVMRQETQYF
clone size: many; V gene: TRBV12-3/TRBV12-4; D gene: -; J gene: TRBJ1-1; CDR3 DNA: TGTGCCAGCAGTCGAGACCACAAAACTGAAGCTTTCTTT; CDR3 protein: CASSRDHKTEAFF
clone size: many; V gene: TRBV2; D gene: TRBD2; J gene: TRBJ2-3; CDR3 DNA: TGTGCCAGCAGTGAAGGGACTAGCGGGAGAGGGGTTACGCAGTATTTT; CDR3 protein: CASSEGTSGRGVTQYF
clone size: few; V gene: TRBV7-3; D gene: -; J gene: TRBJ2-1; CDR3 DNA: TGTGCCAGCAGCGCAAATCAGGGAGGTGAGCAGTTCTTC; CDR3 protein: CASSANQGGEQFF
clone size: -; V gene: TRBV9; D gene: -; J gene: TRBJ1-1; CDR3 DNA: TGTGCCAGCAGTCCGGGCTTAAGGCAGACGAACACTGAAGCTTTCTTT; CDR3 protein: CASSPGLRQTNTEAFF